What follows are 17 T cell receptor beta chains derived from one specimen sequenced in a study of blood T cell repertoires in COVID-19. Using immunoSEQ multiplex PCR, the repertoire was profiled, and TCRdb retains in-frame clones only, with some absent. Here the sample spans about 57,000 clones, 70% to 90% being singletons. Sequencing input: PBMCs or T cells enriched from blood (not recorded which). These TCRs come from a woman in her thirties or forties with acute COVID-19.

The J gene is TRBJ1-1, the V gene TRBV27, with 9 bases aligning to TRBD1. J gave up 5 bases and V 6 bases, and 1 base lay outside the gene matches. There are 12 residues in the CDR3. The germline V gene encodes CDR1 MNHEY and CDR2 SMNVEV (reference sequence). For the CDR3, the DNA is TGTGCCAGCAGGACAGGGGGGACTGAAGCTTTCTTT. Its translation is CASRTGGTEAFF.

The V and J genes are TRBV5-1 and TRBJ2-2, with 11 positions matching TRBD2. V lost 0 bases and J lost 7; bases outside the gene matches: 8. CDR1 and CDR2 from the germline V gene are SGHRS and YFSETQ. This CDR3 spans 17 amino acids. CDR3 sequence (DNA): TGCGCCAGCAGCTTGGACGTAGCGGGAGGGCCTATCGGGGAGCTGTTTTTT. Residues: CASSLDVAGGPIGELFF.

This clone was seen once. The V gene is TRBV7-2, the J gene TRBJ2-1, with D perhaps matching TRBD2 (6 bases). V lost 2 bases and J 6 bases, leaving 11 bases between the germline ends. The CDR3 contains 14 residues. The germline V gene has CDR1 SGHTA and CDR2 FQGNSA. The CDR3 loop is CASSLRVGSNEQFF. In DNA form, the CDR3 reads TGTGCCAGCAGCTTAAGGGTCGGGAGCAATGAGCAGTTCTTC.

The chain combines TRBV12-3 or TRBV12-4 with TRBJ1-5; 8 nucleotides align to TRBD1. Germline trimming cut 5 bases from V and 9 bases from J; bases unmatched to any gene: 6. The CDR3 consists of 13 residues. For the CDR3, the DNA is TGTGCCAGCAGTCGGACAGGGAATGGGCCCCAGCATTTT. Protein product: CASSRTGNGPQHF.

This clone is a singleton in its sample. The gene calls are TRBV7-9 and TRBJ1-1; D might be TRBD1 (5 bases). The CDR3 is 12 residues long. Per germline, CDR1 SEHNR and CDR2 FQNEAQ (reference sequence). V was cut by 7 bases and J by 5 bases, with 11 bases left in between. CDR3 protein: CASTRPGTEAFF. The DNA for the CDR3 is TGTGCCAGCACCCGGCCAGGGACTGAAGCTTTCTTT.

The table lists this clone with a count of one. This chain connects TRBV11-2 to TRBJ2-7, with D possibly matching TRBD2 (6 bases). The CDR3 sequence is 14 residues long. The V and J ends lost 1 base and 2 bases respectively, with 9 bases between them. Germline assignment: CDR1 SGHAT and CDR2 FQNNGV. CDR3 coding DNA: TGTGCCAGCAGCTTAGCATGGGGGGCCTACGAGCAGTACGTC. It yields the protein CASSLAWGAYEQYV.

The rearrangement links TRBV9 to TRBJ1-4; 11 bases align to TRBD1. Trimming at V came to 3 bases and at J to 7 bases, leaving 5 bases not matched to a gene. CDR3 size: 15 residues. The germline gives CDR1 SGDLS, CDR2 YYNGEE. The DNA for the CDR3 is TGTGCCAGCAGCGCCCCCGGGACAGGGGGTGAAAAACTGTTTTTT. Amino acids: CASSAPGTGGEKLFF.

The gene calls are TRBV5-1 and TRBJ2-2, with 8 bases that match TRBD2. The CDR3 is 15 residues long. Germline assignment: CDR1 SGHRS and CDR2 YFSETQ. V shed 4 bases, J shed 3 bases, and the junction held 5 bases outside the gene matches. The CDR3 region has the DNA TGCGCCAGCAGCCCTACGACTAGCGACACCGGGGAGCTGTTTTTT. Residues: CASSPTTSDTGELFF.

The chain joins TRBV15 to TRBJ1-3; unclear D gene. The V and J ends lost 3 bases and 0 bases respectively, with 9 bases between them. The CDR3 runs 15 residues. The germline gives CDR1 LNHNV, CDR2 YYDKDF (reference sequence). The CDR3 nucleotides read TGTGCCACCAGCAGTAGCGTGAACTCTGGAAACACCATATATTTT. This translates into CATSSSVNSGNTIYF. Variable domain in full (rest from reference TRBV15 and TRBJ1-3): DAMVIQNPRYQVTQFGKPVTLSCSQTLNHNVMYWYQQKSSQAPKLLFHYYDKDFNNEADTPDNFQSRRPNTSFCFLDIRSPGLGDTAMYLCATSSSVNSGNTIYFGEGSWLTVV.

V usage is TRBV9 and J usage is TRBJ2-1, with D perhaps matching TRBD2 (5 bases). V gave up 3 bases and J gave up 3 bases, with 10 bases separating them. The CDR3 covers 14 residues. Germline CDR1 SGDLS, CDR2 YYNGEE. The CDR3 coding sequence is TGTGCCAGCAGCGGGACTGATAACTACAATGAGCAGTTCTTC. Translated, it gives CASSGTDNYNEQFF.

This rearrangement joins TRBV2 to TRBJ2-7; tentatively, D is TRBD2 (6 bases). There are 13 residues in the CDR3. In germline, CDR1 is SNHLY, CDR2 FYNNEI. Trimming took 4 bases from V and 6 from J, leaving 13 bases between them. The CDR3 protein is CASSGVGGAEQYV. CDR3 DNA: TGTGCCAGCAGTGGGGTAGGAGGGGCCGAGCAGTACGTC.

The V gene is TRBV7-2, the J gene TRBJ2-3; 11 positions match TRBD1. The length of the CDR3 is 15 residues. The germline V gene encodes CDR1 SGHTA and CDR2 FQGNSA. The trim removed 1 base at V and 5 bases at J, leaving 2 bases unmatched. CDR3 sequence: CASSLGGTGGDTQYF. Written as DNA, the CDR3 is TGTGCCAGCAGCTTAGGTGGGACAGGGGGAGATACGCAGTATTTT.

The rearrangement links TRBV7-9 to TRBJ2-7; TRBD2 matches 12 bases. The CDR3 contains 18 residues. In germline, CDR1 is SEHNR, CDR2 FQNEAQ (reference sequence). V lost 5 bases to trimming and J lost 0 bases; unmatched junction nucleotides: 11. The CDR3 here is CASSPGLAGRLSSYEQYF. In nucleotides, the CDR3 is TGTGCCAGCAGCCCTGGACTAGCGGGGAGACTGAGCTCCTACGAGCAGTACTTC. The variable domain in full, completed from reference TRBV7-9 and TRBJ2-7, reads DTGVSQNPRHKITKRGQNVTFRCDPISEHNRLYWYRQTLGQGPEFLTYFQNEAQLEKSRLLSDRFSAERPKGSFSTLEIQRTEQGDSAMYLCASSPGLAGRLSSYEQYFGPGTRLTVT.

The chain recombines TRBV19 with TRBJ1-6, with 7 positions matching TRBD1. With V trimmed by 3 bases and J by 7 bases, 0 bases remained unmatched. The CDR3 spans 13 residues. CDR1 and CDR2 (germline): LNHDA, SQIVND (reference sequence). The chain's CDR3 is CASSMGQNSPLHF. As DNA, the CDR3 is TGTGCCAGTAGTATGGGACAGAATTCACCCCTCCACTTT.

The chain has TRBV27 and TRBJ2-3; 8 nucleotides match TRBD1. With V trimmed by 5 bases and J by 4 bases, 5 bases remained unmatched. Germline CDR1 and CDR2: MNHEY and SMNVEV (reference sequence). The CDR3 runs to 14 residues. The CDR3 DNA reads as TGTGCCAGCAGTCTCCGACAGGGGTCAGATACGCAGTATTTT. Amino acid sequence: CASSLRQGSDTQYF.

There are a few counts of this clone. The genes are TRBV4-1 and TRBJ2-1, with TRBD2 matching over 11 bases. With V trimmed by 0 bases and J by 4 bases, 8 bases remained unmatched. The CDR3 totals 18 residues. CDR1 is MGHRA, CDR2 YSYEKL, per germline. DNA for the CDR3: TGCGCCAGCAGCCAAGAGGTAGCGGGGGGGATCTTTTACAATGAGCAGTTCTTC. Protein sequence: CASSQEVAGGIFYNEQFF.

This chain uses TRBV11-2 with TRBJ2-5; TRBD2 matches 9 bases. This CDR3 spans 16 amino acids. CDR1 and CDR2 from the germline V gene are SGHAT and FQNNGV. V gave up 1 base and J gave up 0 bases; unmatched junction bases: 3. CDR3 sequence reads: CASSLAAGGNQETQYF. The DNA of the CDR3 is TGTGCCAGCAGCTTAGCAGCGGGGGGTAACCAAGAGACCCAGTACTTC.